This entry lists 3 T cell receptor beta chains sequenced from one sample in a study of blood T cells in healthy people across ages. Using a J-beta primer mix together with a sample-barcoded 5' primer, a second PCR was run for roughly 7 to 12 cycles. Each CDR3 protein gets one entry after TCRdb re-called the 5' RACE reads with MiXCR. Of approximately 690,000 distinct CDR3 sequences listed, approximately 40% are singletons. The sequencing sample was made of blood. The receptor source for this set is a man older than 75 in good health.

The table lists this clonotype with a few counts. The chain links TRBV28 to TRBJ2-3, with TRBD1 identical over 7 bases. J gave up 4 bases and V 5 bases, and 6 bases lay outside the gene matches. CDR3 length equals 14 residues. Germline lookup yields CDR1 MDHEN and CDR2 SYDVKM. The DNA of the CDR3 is TGTGCCAGCAGTACACAGGGGTCTGCAGATACGCAGTATTTT. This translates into CASSTQGSADTQYF.

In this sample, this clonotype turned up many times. In nucleotides, the CDR3 is TGCAGCCCCAGAAGGGATGAGGAGACCCAGTACTTC. Its protein product is CSPRRDEETQYF. The V gene is TRBV29-1, the J gene TRBJ2-5, with D hard to call. CDR1 and CDR2 from the germline V gene are SQVTM and ANQGSEA. CDR3 length: 12 amino acids. V gave up 8 bases and J gave up 5 bases, with 15 bases separating them.

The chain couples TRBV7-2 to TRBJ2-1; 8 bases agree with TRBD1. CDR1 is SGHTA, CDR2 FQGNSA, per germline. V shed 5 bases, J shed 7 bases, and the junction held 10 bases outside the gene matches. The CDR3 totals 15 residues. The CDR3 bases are TGTGCCAGCAGCAGAGGCGGACAGGGTGTGAATGAGCAGTTCTTC. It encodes CASSRGGQGVNEQFF.